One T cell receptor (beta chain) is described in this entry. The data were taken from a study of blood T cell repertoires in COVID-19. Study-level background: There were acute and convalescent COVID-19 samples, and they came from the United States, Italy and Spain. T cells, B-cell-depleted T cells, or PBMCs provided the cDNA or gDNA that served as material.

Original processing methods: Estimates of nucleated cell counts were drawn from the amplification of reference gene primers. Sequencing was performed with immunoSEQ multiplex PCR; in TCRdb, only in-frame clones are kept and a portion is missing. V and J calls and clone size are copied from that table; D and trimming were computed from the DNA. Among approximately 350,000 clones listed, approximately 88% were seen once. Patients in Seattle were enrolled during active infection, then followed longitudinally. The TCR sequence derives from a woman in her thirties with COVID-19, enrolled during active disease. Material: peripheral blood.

Here the CDR3 DNA reads TGTGCCAGCAGCTCCCTTCTCGAGGGACAGGGGGCCTCACCCCTCCACTTT. Its translation is CASSSLLEGQGASPLHF. The chain couples TRBV7-9 to TRBJ1-6; 12 nucleotides match TRBD1. After removal of 4 bases from V and 10 bases from J, the junction contained 11 bases not matched to a gene. The CDR3 sequence is 17 residues long. Germline loops: CDR1 SEHNR, CDR2 FQNEAQ (reference sequence).